These 21 T cell receptor beta chains share one sample of origin, sequenced in a study of radiotherapy plus CTLA-4 blockade in lung cancer. Profiled with immunoSEQ multiplex PCR; TCRdb holds only in-frame clones, not every one. The table includes 65,000 to 95,000 clones, around 87% detected once. The sample consisted of peripheral blood, taken from a patient treated with radiotherapy plus ipilimumab. The receptors shown here come from a human donor with non-small cell lung cancer that progressed on radiotherapy plus ipilimumab.

In its sample, this clone was seen once. V and J are TRBV2 and TRBJ2-2; 9 bases line up with TRBD1. This CDR3 contains 18 residues. Trimming at V came to 9 bases and at J to 0 bases, leaving 14 bases not matched to a gene. Germline V gene data show CDR1 as SNHLY and CDR2 as FYNNEI. CDR3 sequence reads: CASNPGQGPFSNTGELFF. In DNA, the CDR3 is TGTGCCAGTAATCCGGGACAGGGTCCTTTTTCGAACACCGGGGAGCTGTTTTTT.

The chain combines TRBV4-1 with TRBJ2-2, with 7 positions matching TRBD1. Germline V gives CDR1 MGHRA, CDR2 YSYEKL. This CDR3 region has 15 residues. Trimming cost V 9 bases and J 0 bases; bases outside gene matches: 7. The CDR3 here is CASKGQPSNTGELFF. The CDR3 DNA sequence: TGCGCCAGTAAGGGACAGCCGTCGAACACCGGGGAGCTGTTTTTT.

This clone came up a few times. The chain links TRBV18 to TRBJ2-7, with D unresolved. V was clipped by 4 bases and J by 0 bases, with 16 bases between them. The germline CDR1 and CDR2 sequences are KGHSH and LQKENI. This CDR3 has 16 residues. The CDR3 sequence is CASSRVIPSSSYEQYF. The CDR3 DNA reads as TGTGCCAGCTCACGGGTCATCCCGTCCAGCTCCTACGAGCAGTACTTC. The whole variable domain, filled in from reference TRBV18 and TRBJ2-7, reads NAGVMQNPRHLVRRRGQEARLRCSPMKGHSHVYWYRQLPEEGLKFMVYLQKENIIDESGMPKERFSAEFPKEGPSILRIQQVVRGDSAAYFCASSRVIPSSSYEQYFGPGTRLTVT.

V and J are TRBV6-1 and TRBJ1-1; D call uncertain. CDR3 length: 13 residues. Between the trimmed V and J ends, which lost 6 bases and 4 bases, there was a span of 12 bases. The germline V gene has CDR1 MNHNS and CDR2 SASEGT. CDR3 sequence (DNA): TGTGCCAGCAGAACCCTGGGCAGCACTGAAGCTTTCTTT. Translated: CASRTLGSTEAFF.

The J gene is TRBJ1-2, the V gene TRBV18; the match to TRBD1 covers 12 bases. The CDR3 length is 15 residues. The germline V gene encodes CDR1 KGHSH and CDR2 LQKENI. V was clipped by 2 bases and J by 4 bases; unmatched bases: 2. The CDR3 protein is CASSPGTGGGYGYTF. In DNA, the CDR3 is TGTGCCAGCTCACCAGGGACAGGGGGCGGCTATGGCTACACCTTC.

The J gene is TRBJ1-5, the V gene TRBV30, with D perhaps TRBD1 (5 bases). CDR3 length: 14 residues. V lost 0 bases, J lost 6 bases, and 12 bases lay in between. Germline loops: CDR1 GTSNPN, CDR2 SVGIG (reference sequence). CDR3 loop: CAWSVRGAGQPQHF. The CDR3 nucleotides read TGTGCCTGGAGTGTACGTGGGGCGGGTCAGCCCCAGCATTTT.

V and J are TRBV5-4 and TRBJ2-1, with a tentative D call TRBD1 (5 bases). The CDR3 is 15 amino acids. Germline V gives CDR1 SGHNT, CDR2 YYREEE (reference sequence). Trimming left V 3 bases short and J 10 bases short, with 20 bases between. This CDR3 is CASSSPNEWGGEQFF. DNA of the CDR3: TGTGCCAGCAGCTCCCCCAATGAGTGGGGCGGAGAGCAGTTCTTC. Full variable domain (rest looked up from reference TRBV5-4 and TRBJ2-1): ETGVTQSPTHLIKTRGQQVTLRCSSQSGHNTVSWYQQALGQGPQFIFQYYREEENGRGNFPPRFSGLQFPNYSSELNVNALELDDSALYLCASSSPNEWGGEQFFGPGTRLTVL.

The V call is TRBV13, the J call TRBJ2-1; D is ambiguous. Germline-derived CDR1 and CDR2 are PRHDT and FYEKMQ (reference sequence). This CDR3 has 14 residues. The V end lost 5 bases, the J end lost 3 bases, and 11 bases lay between the germline ends. The CDR3 region has the DNA TGTGCCAGCAGCCCCGGCCGGTACTACAATGAGCAGTTCTTC. Residues: CASSPGRYYNEQFF.

A note on this clone: Only one base separates this from a far larger clonotype, so it likely reflects a read error. Other nucleotide sequences in the sample specify the same CDR3. V gene TRBV7-9 combines with J gene TRBJ2-7; a possible D gene is TRBD2 (7 bases). Germline values: CDR1 SEHNR, CDR2 FQNEAQ (reference sequence). V gave up 1 base and J gave up 3 bases, with 19 bases separating them. This CDR3 has 17 residues. This CDR3 is CASSLEGGLGGYYEQYF. CDR3 nucleotides: TGTGCCAGCAGCTTAGAGGGGGGGTTGGGCGGGTACTACGAGCAGTACTTC.

The CDR3 loop is CASSVVPGNEQYF. The CDR3 DNA sequence: TGTGCCAGCAGCGTAGTTCCCGGGAACGAGCAGTACTTC. The rearrangement uses TRBV9 and TRBJ2-7; a weak D match, TRBD2 (5 bases). The V end lost 0 bases, the J end lost 5 bases, and 9 bases lay between the germline ends. This CDR3 has 13 amino acids. The germline V gene has CDR1 SGDLS and CDR2 YYNGEE.

The chain joins TRBV5-4 to TRBJ1-5; D uncertain. CDR3 length: 15 amino acids. V lost 5 bases to trimming and J lost 3 bases, with 15 bases between them. In germline, CDR1 is SGHNT, CDR2 YYREEE (reference sequence). The chain's CDR3 is CASRRFQKNNQPQHF. Written as DNA, the CDR3 is TGTGCCAGCAGACGATTTCAGAAGAACAATCAGCCCCAGCATTTT.

The chain is built from TRBV6-1 and TRBJ2-7, with TRBD1 matching over 9 bases. CDR1 is MNHNS, CDR2 SASEGT, per germline. This CDR3 has 13 amino acids. Trimming cost V 6 bases and J 6 bases; bases outside gene matches: 6. The CDR3 DNA follows: TGTGCCAGCAGGGGACAGGGAAGATTCGAGCAGTACTTC. Translation: CASRGQGRFEQYF.

The chain links TRBV5-1 to TRBJ2-5, with TRBD2 identical over 7 bases. J was trimmed by 5 bases and V by 3 bases; bases with no gene match: 13. Germline-derived CDR1 and CDR2 are SGHRS and YFSETQ. CDR3 size: 16 residues. CDR3 amino acids: CASSSTIQVGGETQYF. DNA for the CDR3: TGCGCCAGCAGCTCCACAATACAGGTGGGAGGGGAGACCCAGTACTTC.

The gene calls are TRBV28 and TRBJ1-2, with D uncertain. The CDR3 extends over 11 amino acids. Germline V gives CDR1 MDHEN, CDR2 SYDVKM. Between the trimmed V and J ends, which lost 6 bases and 8 bases, there was a span of 10 bases. CDR3 coding DNA: TGTGCCAGCAGCCGGGATAGGGGCTACACCTTC. Amino acid sequence: CASSRDRGYTF.

The J gene is TRBJ2-5, the V gene TRBV2; D remains ambiguous. Deletions cut 4 bases from V and 0 bases from J, with 6 bases between. CDR3 size: 13 residues. Per germline, CDR1 SNHLY and CDR2 FYNNEI. The CDR3 sequence: CASSAADQETQYF. The CDR3 DNA is TGTGCCAGCAGTGCTGCGGACCAAGAGACCCAGTACTTC.

The gene calls are TRBV28 and TRBJ2-7; TRBD2 agrees at 11 bases. CDR3 length: 14 amino acids. From germline, CDR1 is MDHEN and CDR2 SYDVKM. Trimming took 6 bases from V and 3 from J; bases not matched to a gene: 4. The CDR3 bases are TGTGCCAGCAGACTAGCGGGAGTGGTCTACGAGCAGTACTTC. This translates into CASRLAGVVYEQYF. The variable domain in full, with the rest retrieved from reference TRBV28 and TRBJ2-7, is DVKVTQSSRYLVKRTGEKVFLECVQDMDHENMFWYRQDPGLGLRLIYFSYDVKMKEKGDIPEGYSVSREKKERFSLILESASTNQTSMYLCASRLAGVVYEQYFGPGTRLTVT.

This chain connects TRBV13 to TRBJ2-2; the match to TRBD1 covers 9 bases. The ends lost 4 bases at V and 4 bases at J; junction bases unmatched: 4. Germline lookup yields CDR1 PRHDT and CDR2 FYEKMQ (reference sequence). CDR3 length: 15 amino acids. This chain's CDR3 is CASSWGQGSTGELFF. Written as DNA, the CDR3 is TGTGCCAGCAGCTGGGGACAGGGTAGCACCGGGGAGCTGTTTTTT. The whole variable domain, remainder taken from reference TRBV13 and TRBJ2-2, is AAGVIQSPRHLIKEKRETATLKCYPIPRHDTVYWYQQGPGQDPQFLISFYEKMQSDKGSIPDRFSAQQFSDYHSELNMSSLELGDSALYFCASSWGQGSTGELFFGEGSRLTVL.

The gene calls are TRBV29-1 and TRBJ2-5, with 8 bases lining up with TRBD1. V lost 4 bases to trimming and J lost 5 bases; unmatched junction nucleotides: 9. This CDR3 comprises 14 residues. Germline V gene data show CDR1 as SQVTM and CDR2 as ANQGSEA. DNA of the CDR3: TGCAGCGTTGGGCCGACAGGGGCAGGCGAGACCCAGTACTTC. Translating it yields CSVGPTGAGETQYF.

The V and J genes are TRBV6-1 and TRBJ2-7; possible D gene TRBD1, 5 bases. The CDR3 totals 13 residues. The ends were cut back, 3 bases at V and 4 bases at J, with 10 bases in the middle. Germline CDR1 and CDR2: MNHNS and SASEGT. Written as DNA, the CDR3 is TGTGCCAGCAGTGATATGACAGTATACGAGCAGTACTTC. Its protein is CASSDMTVYEQYF.

This clone has more than one count but fewer than ten. The J gene is TRBJ2-1, the V gene TRBV6-1, with D possibly matching TRBD2 (6 bases). The V gene lost 4 bases and the J gene lost 0 bases, with 16 bases spanning the gap. CDR3 length equals 17 residues. Germline V gene data show CDR1 as MNHNS and CDR2 as SASEGT. The CDR3 is CASSALRLGSSYNEQFF. CDR3 DNA sequence: TGTGCCAGCAGTGCTTTGCGACTAGGGAGCTCCTACAATGAGCAGTTCTTC.

V gene TRBV7-9 combines with J gene TRBJ2-7; D is undetermined. The germline V and J ends were trimmed by 5 bases and 1 base, with 3 bases remaining between them. The CDR3 extends over 11 amino acids. The germline V gene has CDR1 SEHNR and CDR2 FQNEAQ (reference sequence). Here the CDR3 DNA reads TGTGCCAGCAGCATTTCCTACGAGCAGTACTTC. Its translation is CASSISYEQYF.